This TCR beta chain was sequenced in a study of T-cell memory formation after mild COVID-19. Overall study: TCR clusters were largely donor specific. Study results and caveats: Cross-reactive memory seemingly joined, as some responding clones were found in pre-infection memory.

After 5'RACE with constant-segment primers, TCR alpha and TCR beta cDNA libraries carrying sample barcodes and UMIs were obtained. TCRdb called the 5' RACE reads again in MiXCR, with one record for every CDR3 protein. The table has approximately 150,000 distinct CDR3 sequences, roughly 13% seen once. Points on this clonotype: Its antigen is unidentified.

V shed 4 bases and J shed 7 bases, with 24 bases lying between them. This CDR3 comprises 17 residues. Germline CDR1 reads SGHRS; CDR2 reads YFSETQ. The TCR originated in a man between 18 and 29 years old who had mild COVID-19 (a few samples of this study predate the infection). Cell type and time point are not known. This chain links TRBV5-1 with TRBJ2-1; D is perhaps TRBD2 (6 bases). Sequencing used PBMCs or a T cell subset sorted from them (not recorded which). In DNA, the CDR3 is TGCGCCAGCAGCCTCACCGGCGGGGAAGGGGTGGTGAATGAGCAGTTCTTC. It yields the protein CASSLTGGEGVVNEQFF.